One and the same sample provided the 29 T cell receptor beta chains below, sequenced in a study of radiation and T cells in renal cell carcinoma. Clones were sequenced by immunoSEQ multiplex PCR, and TCRdb holds only the in-frame ones, with some missing. The sample lists around 75,000 clones; about 80% were seen once. Sample time point: blood 2 weeks post-SBRT. The treatment is: 15 Gy SBRT to primary tumor, nephrectomy 4 weeks later. Sequences were derived from blood, sampled from a patient whose treatment included radiotherapy and nephrectomy. The source of these receptors is a man between 60 and 75 years old with renal cell carcinoma.

The rearrangement uses TRBV6-5 and TRBJ1-1; D is uncertain. Between the trimmed V and J ends, which lost 1 base and 1 base, there was a span of 4 bases. CDR1 is MNHEY and CDR2 is SVGAGI in the germline V gene. This CDR3 region has 13 residues. CDR3 sequence reads: CASSYWGNTEAFF. CDR3 in DNA: TGTGCCAGCAGTTACTGGGGGAACACTGAAGCTTTCTTT.

The V gene is TRBV25-1, the J gene TRBJ2-6; D perhaps matches TRBD1 (6 bases). V lost 4 bases, J lost 4 bases, and 11 bases lay in between. Germline V gives CDR1 MGHDK, CDR2 SYGVNS. This CDR3 spans 15 amino acids. The CDR3, as DNA: TGTGCCAGCAGTGTAACAGGGTCAGGGGCCAACGTCCTGACTTTC. Translating it yields CASSVTGSGANVLTF.

The chain has TRBV29-1 and TRBJ2-5; D is perhaps TRBD2 (5 bases). In germline, CDR1 is SQVTM, CDR2 ANQGSEA. CDR3 length equals 12 residues. V lost 8 bases, J lost 0 bases, and 10 bases lay in between. The CDR3 sequence is CSIRENQETQYF. CDR3 DNA: TGCAGCATCCGGGAAAACCAAGAGACCCAGTACTTC.

The genes are TRBV7-8 and TRBJ1-1; D not certain. Germline V gene lookup returns CDR1 SGHVS and CDR2 FQNEAQ. The CDR3 runs 14 residues. The V gene lost 5 bases and the J gene lost 8 bases, with 18 bases spanning the gap. The CDR3 spells CASSIVDFREEAFF. The CDR3 DNA reads as TGTGCCAGCAGCATAGTTGACTTCAGAGAGGAAGCTTTCTTT.

This sequence joins TRBV4-1 and TRBJ2-2; 14 bases line up with TRBD2. Germline V CDR1 and CDR2: MGHRA, YSYEKL. V trimming: 2 bases; J trimming: 3 bases; junction bases outside the gene matches: 8. The CDR3 consists of 19 residues. The CDR3 loop reads CASSQSPGLAGVYTGELFF. Written as DNA, the CDR3 is TGCGCCAGCAGCCAAAGTCCGGGACTAGCGGGAGTTTACACCGGGGAGCTGTTTTTT.

The chain joins TRBV28 to TRBJ1-5; TRBD1 matches 8 bases. The CDR3 contains 19 residues. Germline V CDR1 and CDR2: MDHEN, SYDVKM. V shed 3 bases and J 0 bases; nucleotides not matched to a gene: 13. The CDR3 region has the DNA TGTGCCAGCAGTTTTCACAGGGGGAGTTTCAGGTTTAGCAATCAGCCCCAGCATTTT. Its translation: CASSFHRGSFRFSNQPQHF.

This clone showed up just a few times. The J gene is TRBJ1-3, the V gene TRBV9; TRBD1 agrees at 10 bases. Germline assignment: CDR1 SGDLS and CDR2 YYNGEE. Trimming at V came to 2 bases and at J to 2 bases, leaving 7 bases not matched to a gene. CDR3 length: 17 residues. The DNA for the CDR3 is TGTGCCAGCAGCGTCGATCCCGGGACAGGGGCTGGAAACACCATATATTTT. Translation gives CASSVDPGTGAGNTIYF.

This sequence joins TRBV13 and TRBJ2-7; the D gene could be TRBD1 or TRBD2 (5 bases each). V lost 5 bases to trimming and J lost 6 bases, with 17 bases between them. The CDR3 contains 14 residues. Germline CDR1 PRHDT, CDR2 FYEKMQ (reference sequence). DNA for the CDR3: TGTGCCAGCAGCCACCGGGACGACTCGGGCGAGCAGTACTTC. Residues: CASSHRDDSGEQYF.

This clone was counted a few times. V usage is TRBV6-4 and J usage is TRBJ2-1, with TRBD1 matching 9 bases. The V segment lost 5 bases and the J segment 1 base; nucleotides outside the gene matches: 3. From germline, CDR1 is MRHNA and CDR2 SNTAGT. The CDR3 consists of 15 residues. CDR3 loop: CASSPGTGSYNEQFF. The CDR3 DNA reads as TGTGCCAGCAGTCCCGGGACAGGGTCCTACAATGAGCAGTTCTTC.

The CDR3 region has the DNA TGTGCCAGCAGTGTCAAGCGGTACAATGAGCAGTTCTTC. Its translation: CASSVKRYNEQFF. The chain recombines TRBV6-1 with TRBJ2-1; D possibly corresponds to TRBD2 (5 bases). V was shortened by 4 bases and J by 4 bases, with 8 bases between the two germline ends. CDR1 and CDR2 (germline): MNHNS, SASEGT. The CDR3 runs 13 residues.

In nucleotides, the CDR3 is TGTGCCAGCACCAAGACAGCGAGTACAGATACGCAGTATTTT. This codes for CASTKTASTDTQYF. The V call is TRBV27, the J call TRBJ2-3, with TRBD1 as a possible D gene (5 bases). The length of the CDR3 is 14 residues. Trimming took off 7 bases at V and 3 bases at J, with 14 bases between the two ends. Germline V gene data show CDR1 as MNHEY and CDR2 as SMNVEV (reference sequence).

Only a few counts were recorded for this clone. The rearrangement joins TRBV4-1 to TRBJ2-7, with D hard to call. V was shortened by 1 base and J by 2 bases, with 9 bases between the two germline ends. CDR3 length: 14 residues. Germline V CDR1 and CDR2: MGHRA, YSYEKL. CDR3 nucleotide sequence: TGCGCCAGCAGCCAAGTTTCGCGGACCTACGAGCAGTACTTC. Protein sequence: CASSQVSRTYEQYF.

This chain connects TRBV12-5 to TRBJ2-3, with 7 bases fitting TRBD1. Germline-derived CDR1 and CDR2 are LGHNT and FRNRAP. V dropped 4 bases and J dropped 2; count of bases not matched to a gene: 3. CDR3 length: 14 amino acids. The CDR3 protein is CASGSGQLTDTQYF. Here the CDR3 DNA reads TGTGCTAGTGGTTCGGGACAGCTCACAGATACGCAGTATTTT.

CDR3 sequence: CASSPSNTGELFF. DNA for the CDR3: TGCGCCAGCAGCCCCTCGAACACCGGGGAGCTGTTTTTT. The chain links TRBV5-1 to TRBJ2-2; D is undetermined. Germline CDR1 and CDR2: SGHRS and YFSETQ. Trimming pared 4 bases from V and 0 bases from J, leaving 4 bases between. This CDR3 region has 13 residues.

The gene calls are TRBV5-1 and TRBJ2-4, with D possibly TRBD2 on 6 matching bases. V was shortened by 0 bases and J by 6 bases, with 19 bases between the two germline ends. The CDR3 covers 17 residues. The V gene's germline CDR1 is SGHRS and CDR2 YFSETQ. In DNA, the CDR3 is TGCGCCAGCAGCTTGGGGCCAGAGCGGGTAGTCGGAAACATTCAGTACTTC. This encodes CASSLGPERVVGNIQYF.

The chain couples TRBV5-1 to TRBJ2-5; TRBD2 matches at 8 bases. In germline, CDR1 is SGHRS, CDR2 YFSETQ. The CDR3 runs to 17 residues. V gave up 4 bases and J gave up 2 bases; unmatched junction bases: 13. The DNA of the CDR3 is TGCGCCAGCAGCCGATCCCCGAGCGGGAGTCTGCAAGAGACCCAGTACTTC. Its protein product is CASSRSPSGSLQETQYF.

The chain couples TRBV19 to TRBJ2-2, with TRBD1 as a possible D gene (5 bases). Germline assignment: CDR1 LNHDA and CDR2 SQIVND (reference sequence). The CDR3 is made up of 14 amino acids. V shed 0 bases and J shed 10 bases, with 12 bases lying between them. The CDR3 region has the DNA TGTGCCAGTAGTATAGAAGGGGTTTCCACGGAGCTGTTTTTT. Translation gives CASSIEGVSTELFF. Looking up the rest from reference TRBV19 and TRBJ2-2 gives the full variable domain: DGGITQSPKYLFRKEGQNVTLSCEQNLNHDAMYWYRQDPGQGLRLIYYSQIVNDFQKGDIAEGYSVSREKKESFPLTVTSAQKNPTAFYLCASSIEGVSTELFFGEGSRLTVL.

This clone was picked up one time. This sequence joins TRBV10-1 and TRBJ2-3, with D unresolved. The CDR3 is 16 amino acids. V was cut by 7 bases and J by 3 bases, with 20 bases left in between. Germline V gives CDR1 WNHNN, CDR2 SYGVQD (reference sequence). The DNA of the CDR3 is TGCGCCAGCATGACTGGACGGTCAGATTCTACAGATACGCAGTATTTT. This encodes CASMTGRSDSTDTQYF.

V gene TRBV19 combines with J gene TRBJ2-1; TRBD2 agrees at 10 bases. Germline CDR1 reads LNHDA; CDR2 reads SQIVND (reference sequence). This CDR3 spans 16 amino acids. V dropped 1 base and J dropped 6; count of bases not matched to a gene: 6. DNA for the CDR3: TGTGCCAGTAGTATAGCGCTAGCGGGAGTCGGCAATGAGCAGTTCTTC. Protein: CASSIALAGVGNEQFF.

This clone has just a few counts. The CDR3 sequence: CASSLEDRRNNEQFF. CDR3 in DNA: TGTGCCAGCAGCTTGGAGGACAGGCGAAACAATGAGCAGTTCTTC. The rearrangement links TRBV5-5 to TRBJ2-1; 7 bases agree with TRBD1. The V and J ends lost 0 bases and 5 bases, in that order; junction bases with no gene match: 5. The CDR3 extends over 15 amino acids. Germline CDR1 is SGHKS and CDR2 is YYEKEE (reference sequence).

The chain employs TRBV7-9 and TRBJ1-2; the match to TRBD1 covers 7 bases. The J segment lost 8 bases and the V segment lost 2 bases, leaving 5 bases of the junction unmatched. CDR1 is SEHNR, CDR2 FQNEAQ, per germline (reference sequence). The CDR3 sequence is 13 residues long. CDR3 bases: TGTGCCAGCAGCTTAAGGCAGGGGGAAGGCTACACCTTC. It yields the protein CASSLRQGEGYTF.

Of note for this clone: One end of the junction does not line up with germline, which may come from a read error. Other DNA sequences of this sample code for an identical CDR3. J is TRBJ2-4 and V is TRBV6-5; D not certain. The CDR3 consists of 13 residues. The germline V gene encodes CDR1 MNHEY and CDR2 SVGAGI. Here the CDR3 DNA reads TGCGCCAGCAGCCCCAGGGCCAAAAACATTCAGTACTTC. Translating it yields CASSPRAKNIQYF.

A note on this clone: Other DNA sequences in this sample translate to the same CDR3. V is TRBV18 and J is TRBJ2-5; D ambiguous. From germline, CDR1 is KGHSH and CDR2 LQKENI. The V and J ends lost 3 bases and 3 bases respectively, with 2 bases between them. The CDR3 has 11 amino acids. CDR3 protein: CASSPEETQYF. CDR3 nucleotides: TGTGCCAGCTCACCGGAAGAGACCCAGTACTTC.

This clone was seen once. This rearrangement joins TRBV11-3 to TRBJ2-3, with 8 bases aligning to TRBD1. Germline trimming cut 5 bases from V and 4 bases from J; bases unmatched to any gene: 2. CDR3 size: 13 residues. Germline-derived CDR1 and CDR2 are SGHNT and YENEEA. CDR3: CASSRQGPDTQYF. The DNA of the CDR3 is TGTGCCAGCAGCAGACAGGGGCCAGATACGCAGTATTTT.

This clone qualifies as medium-sized. The chain's CDR3 is CASSIRSGLNQPQHF. CDR3 in DNA: TGTGCCAGTAGTATACGGTCAGGGTTGAATCAGCCCCAGCATTTT. The gene calls are TRBV19 and TRBJ1-5, with D perhaps TRBD1 (5 bases). Germline values: CDR1 LNHDA, CDR2 SQIVND (reference sequence). V lost 2 bases, J lost 4 bases, and 12 bases lay in between. This CDR3 has 15 residues.

This chain joins TRBV19 and TRBJ1-5; D might be TRBD1 (6 bases). Trimming removed 3 bases at V and 3 bases at J, with 15 bases between. This CDR3 contains 16 residues. From germline, CDR1 is LNHDA and CDR2 SQIVND (reference sequence). The CDR3 spells CASSISRTAPNQPQHF. The CDR3 region has the DNA TGTGCCAGTAGTATTAGTCGGACAGCCCCCAATCAGCCCCAGCATTTT.

The V call is TRBV28, the J call TRBJ1-1; D is unresolved. The germline V gene has CDR1 MDHEN and CDR2 SYDVKM. The CDR3 length is 14 residues. Trimming removed 5 bases from V and 0 bases from J, with 10 bases in between. The CDR3 reads CASSRPPLNTEAFF. Here the CDR3 DNA reads TGTGCCAGCAGTCGCCCTCCCTTGAACACTGAAGCTTTCTTT.

The V gene is TRBV7-9, the J gene TRBJ2-2; no clear D. Germline V gives CDR1 SEHNR, CDR2 FQNEAQ (reference sequence). Trimming shortened V by 1 base and J by 4 bases, and 13 bases separated the two germline ends. The CDR3 totals 16 residues. The CDR3 spells CASSLGTRGFTGELFF. The CDR3 coding sequence is TGTGCCAGCAGCTTAGGGACCCGTGGGTTCACCGGGGAGCTGTTTTTT.

V gene TRBV7-6 combines with J gene TRBJ1-4; TRBD1 is a possible D gene (5 bases). The germline V gene has CDR1 SGHVS and CDR2 FNYEAQ. The CDR3 is made up of 12 amino acids. V dropped 5 bases and J dropped 12 bases, with 13 bases sitting between them. CDR3 protein: CASSMGEGELFF. The CDR3 DNA reads TGTGCCAGCAGCATGGGGGAAGGGGAACTGTTTTTT. The entire variable domain, with the rest obtained from reference TRBV7-6 and TRBJ1-4, is as follows: GAGVSQSPRYKVTKRGQDVALRCDPISGHVSLYWYRQALGQGPEFLTYFNYEAQQDKSGLPNDRFSAERPEGSISTLTIQRTEQRDSAMYRCASSMGEGELFFGSGTQLSVL.